This TCR beta chain originates from a study of cytomegalovirus exposure and HLA in healthy donors. About the study: Prior work identified around 110 million unique TCR beta sequences in some 200 million T cells. Of the donors genotyped, 398 in all, 81% fell in the Caucasian-associated ancestry cluster.

Both 60 Vbeta primers and 13 Jbeta primers went into the PCR. Libraries were prepared by immunoSEQ multiplex PCR; TCRdb keeps only in-frame clonotypes and omits some of them. The sample yields 250,000 or so clones, over 70% seen once. Details on this clone: Its antigen remains unknown.

This CDR3 comprises 18 residues. V lost 1 base, J lost 4 bases, and 7 bases stayed unmatched. The germline V gene encodes CDR1 SEHNR and CDR2 FQNEAQ (reference sequence). General study results and limits: Later analysis identified several of the most significant clusters that appeared linked to common viral pathogens. HLA allele associations emerged for 15,000 to 20,000 TCR beta sequences in a later analysis, at 0.05 false discovery rate.

This TCR was recovered from a woman aged 55-69 years in good health and CMV-seropositive. Sample: PBMCs. The chain links TRBV7-9 to TRBJ2-1; TRBD2 aligns across 13 bases. CDR3 residues: CASSLGRTSGGYYNEQFF. The CDR3 coding sequence is TGTGCCAGCAGCTTAGGGAGGACTAGCGGGGGCTATTACAATGAGCAGTTCTTC.